A single sample is the source of the 28 T cell receptor beta chains below, sequenced in a study of identical twins. TCRdb independently ran MiXCR on the 5' RACE reads; one entry per CDR3 protein. Of about 240,000 distinct CDR3 sequences in the sample, about 10% were seen once. Sequenced: memory T cells sorted from blood. These receptor sequences come from a man aged 50 to 60 in good health.

This chain connects TRBV9 to TRBJ2-5; D is perhaps TRBD2 (5 bases). V lost 0 bases and J lost 4, with 13 bases in between. Germline-derived CDR1 and CDR2 are SGDLS and YYNGEE. This CDR3 is built from 15 residues. The chain's CDR3 is CASSVGTSIGETQYF. CDR3 nucleotide sequence: TGTGCCAGCAGCGTAGGCACTAGTATTGGAGAGACCCAGTACTTC.

This clonotype came up a few times. The chain links TRBV4-3 to TRBJ2-5; 7 positions match TRBD1. Germline values: CDR1 LGHNA, CDR2 YSLEER. The length of the CDR3 is 15 residues. Germline trimming cut 1 base from V and 3 bases from J; bases unmatched to any gene: 5. The CDR3 sequence: CASSQGPTGKETQYF. CDR3 in DNA: TGCGCCAGCAGCCAAGGCCCGACAGGGAAAGAGACCCAGTACTTC.

This clonotype was found many times. The chain links TRBV2 to TRBJ2-1; D perhaps matches TRBD2 (6 bases). V lost 2 bases, J lost 5 bases, and 13 bases lay in between. The CDR3 contains 15 residues. Per germline, CDR1 SNHLY and CDR2 FYNNEI. The DNA of the CDR3 is TGTGCCAGCAGTGAAAGGGCGGGGAGAAACAATGAGCAGTTCTTC. Amino acids: CASSERAGRNNEQFF.

This clonotype was detected ten times or more. The junction departs from the called germline gene at one end, perhaps through a read error. The rearrangement links TRBV20-1 to TRBJ2-1, with TRBD1 identical over 9 bases. Germline V gene lookup returns CDR1 DFQATT and CDR2 SNEGSKA (reference sequence). This CDR3 has 16 amino acids. CDR3 region: CNARDPGQGVYNEQFF. The CDR3 bases are TGCAATGCTAGAGATCCGGGACAGGGCGTGTACAATGAGCAGTTCTTC.

This clonotype has only a few counts. The chain has TRBV5-6 and TRBJ2-3; D call uncertain. The CDR3 consists of 14 residues. Germline assignment: CDR1 SGHDT and CDR2 YYEEEE. Trimming pared 4 bases from V and 2 bases from J, leaving 11 bases between. In DNA, the CDR3 is TGTGCCAGCAGCCCCCTAGGCAACACAGATACGCAGTATTTT. It specifies CASSPLGNTDTQYF.

The V and J genes are TRBV11-2 and TRBJ1-2; no firm D call. Trimming removed 0 bases from V and 4 bases from J, with 18 bases in between. CDR1 is SGHAT and CDR2 is FQNNGV in the germline V gene. This CDR3 is 17 amino acids long. For the CDR3, the DNA is TGTGCCAGCAGCTTAGATGCCCCGGGAAGCTCTCCCTATGGCTACACCTTC. This codes for CASSLDAPGSSPYGYTF.

There are many counts of this clonotype. J is TRBJ1-4 and V is TRBV5-1; tentative D call: TRBD1 (5 bases). In germline, CDR1 is SGHRS, CDR2 YFSETQ. This CDR3 is 13 amino acids long. Trimming shortened V by 0 bases and J by 8 bases, and 8 bases separated the two germline ends. CDR3 loop: CASSLDQGEKLFF. The CDR3 coding sequence is TGCGCCAGCAGCTTGGATCAGGGAGAAAAACTGTTTTTT.

This clonotype was observed many times. The V and J genes are TRBV11-2 and TRBJ2-1; D may be TRBD2 (6 bases). The V and J ends lost 8 bases and 0 bases respectively, with 14 bases between them. CDR3 length: 15 amino acids. CDR1 and CDR2 (germline): SGHAT, FQNNGV. This chain's CDR3 is CASRRSGSSYNEQFF. CDR3 DNA: TGTGCCAGCCGCCGCTCCGGGAGCTCCTACAATGAGCAGTTCTTC.

This clonotype has a count of ten or more. V gene TRBV10-3 combines with J gene TRBJ1-6; D ambiguous. Trimming left V 6 bases short and J 4 bases short, with 10 bases between. Germline V gene lookup returns CDR1 ENHRY and CDR2 SYGVKD. This CDR3 has 14 residues. The CDR3 DNA reads as TGTGCCATCAGGGAAACAGAGTATAATTCACCCCTCCACTTT. Amino acid sequence: CAIRETEYNSPLHF.

This clonotype was recorded a few times. The genes are TRBV4-3 and TRBJ1-4, with a possible D match to TRBD1 (5 bases). Germline V gene sequence: CDR1 LGHNA, CDR2 YSLEER. This CDR3 region has 16 residues. Trimming left V 0 bases short and J 8 bases short, with 16 bases between. CDR3 in amino acids: CASSQDTMAGWEKLFF. The DNA of the CDR3 is TGCGCCAGCAGCCAAGATACGATGGCAGGGTGGGAAAAACTGTTTTTT.

V usage is TRBV7-9 and J usage is TRBJ2-1; D perhaps matches TRBD2 (5 bases). Deletions cut 4 bases from V and 4 bases from J, with 14 bases between. CDR1 SEHNR and CDR2 FQNEAQ come from the germline V gene (reference sequence). This CDR3 spans 15 amino acids. This chain's CDR3 is CASSSTKNQYNEQFF. As DNA, the CDR3 is TGTGCCAGCAGCTCGACTAAGAACCAATACAATGAGCAGTTCTTC.

This clonotype was counted many times. CDR3 DNA: TGTGCCAGCAGCTCATACTACGAGCAGTACTTC. This codes for CASSSYYEQYF. The chain couples TRBV7-9 to TRBJ2-7, with D uncertain. Looked up from germline, CDR1 is SEHNR and CDR2 is FQNEAQ (reference sequence). CDR3 length: 11 amino acids. V dropped 4 bases and J dropped 3 bases, with 4 bases sitting between them.

The chain uses TRBV7-9 and TRBJ1-4; D is unresolved. Trimming took off 0 bases at V and 4 bases at J, with 9 bases between the two ends. The CDR3 contains 15 residues. CDR1 and CDR2 (germline): SEHNR, FQNEAQ (reference sequence). The CDR3 nucleotides read TGTGCCAGCAGCTTAGCGCGAGGGTATAATGAAAAACTGTTTTTT. The encoded protein is CASSLARGYNEKLFF.

This clonotype was counted ten times or more. J is TRBJ2-3 and V is TRBV20-1; D is possibly TRBD2 (6 bases). Trimming removed 3 bases at V and 8 bases at J, with 21 bases between. Looked up from germline, CDR1 is DFQATT and CDR2 is SNEGSKA (reference sequence). This CDR3 has 15 amino acids. CDR3 in amino acids: CSARDNKGTGGTQYF. CDR3 in DNA: TGCAGTGCTAGGGATAACAAGGGGACCGGGGGTACGCAGTATTTT.

This clonotype was detected a few times. This chain uses TRBV9 with TRBJ1-4; D is perhaps TRBD1 (5 bases). The length of the CDR3 is 15 residues. Trimming shortened V by 0 bases and J by 7 bases, and 13 bases separated the two germline ends. The germline V gene encodes CDR1 SGDLS and CDR2 YYNGEE. The CDR3 loop is CASSVEGSAIEKLFF. In DNA form, the CDR3 reads TGTGCCAGCAGCGTAGAGGGGTCTGCGATTGAAAAACTGTTTTTT. The full variable domain, in which reference TRBV9 and TRBJ1-4 provide the parts outside the CDR3, is DSGVTQTPKHLITATGQRVTLRCSPRSGDLSVYWYQQSLDQGLQFLIQYYNGEERAKGNILERFSAQQFPDLHSELNLSSLELGDSALYFCASSVEGSAIEKLFFGSGTQLSVL.

There are many counts of this clonotype. The gene calls are TRBV5-1 and TRBJ1-4, with D tentatively TRBD1 (6 bases). Trimming took off 0 bases at V and 8 bases at J, with 14 bases between the two ends. Per germline, CDR1 SGHRS and CDR2 YFSETQ. The CDR3 is 15 residues long. As DNA, the CDR3 is TGCGCCAGCAGCTTGGGAAACCCGGGGGCGGAAAAACTGTTTTTT. Amino acid sequence: CASSLGNPGAEKLFF. The full variable domain, in which reference TRBV5-1 and TRBJ1-4 provide the parts outside the CDR3, is KAGVTQTPRYLIKTRGQQVTLSCSPISGHRSVSWYQQTPGQGLQFLFEYFSETQRNKGNFPGRFSGRQFSNSRSEMNVSTLELGDSALYLCASSLGNPGAEKLFFGSGTQLSVL.

In its sample, this clonotype was seen many times. CDR3 sequence: CSARDLLLAGGQETQYF. The CDR3 bases are TGCAGTGCTAGAGATCTCCTACTAGCGGGGGGGCAAGAGACCCAGTACTTC. This sequence joins TRBV20-1 and TRBJ2-5; TRBD2 matches at 13 bases. The CDR3 runs 17 residues. The germline gives CDR1 DFQATT, CDR2 SNEGSKA (reference sequence). V lost 0 bases to trimming and J lost 2 bases; unmatched junction nucleotides: 6.

The table lists this clonotype with a few counts. The chain uses TRBV7-2 and TRBJ2-7; 7 bases map to TRBD1. With 3 bases clipped from V and 3 bases from J, the junction kept 5 bases outside the gene matches. The CDR3 runs 14 residues. From germline, CDR1 is SGHTA and CDR2 FQGNSA. CDR3 sequence reads: CASSLDRTSYEQYF. CDR3 sequence (DNA): TGTGCCAGCAGCTTGGACAGGACAAGCTACGAGCAGTACTTC. Filled out from reference TRBV7-2 and TRBJ2-7, the complete variable domain reads GAGVSQSPSNKVTEKGKDVELRCDPISGHTALYWYRQSLGQGLEFLIYFQGNSAPDKSGLPSDRFSAERTGGSVSTLTIQRTQQEDSAVYLCASSLDRTSYEQYFGPGTRLTVT.

This clonotype was seen many times. In nucleotides, the CDR3 is TGTGCCAGCTCCTTAGCGGGGGAGACCGGGGAGCTGTTTTTT. As protein: CASSLAGETGELFF. This chain connects TRBV12-3 or TRBV12-4 to TRBJ2-2; 9 bases map to TRBD2. J gave up 5 bases and V 8 bases, and 6 bases lay outside the gene matches. The CDR3 length is 14 residues.

For the CDR3, the DNA is TGCAGTGCTAGAGTAGAGGGCTACACCTTC. This sequence encodes CSARVEGYTF. The chain recombines TRBV20-1 with TRBJ1-2, with D unresolved. CDR1 and CDR2 (germline): DFQATT, SNEGSKA (reference sequence). Trimming took off 1 base at V and 8 bases at J, with 5 bases between the two ends. The CDR3 covers 10 residues.

This clonotype was observed at least ten times. The gene calls are TRBV5-4 and TRBJ1-1, with 10 bases identical to TRBD1. The germline CDR1 and CDR2 sequences are SGHNT and YYREEE (reference sequence). The CDR3 has 15 residues. V was pared by 3 bases and J by 2 bases, with 4 bases of the junction left unmatched. The chain's CDR3 is CASSWGQGPNTEAFF. CDR3 sequence (DNA): TGTGCCAGCAGCTGGGGACAGGGGCCTAACACTGAAGCTTTCTTT.

This clonotype was picked up many times. The chain has TRBV11-3 and TRBJ1-4, with D unresolved. CDR3 size: 16 residues. Germline loops: CDR1 SGHNT, CDR2 YENEEA. V lost 5 bases, J lost 8 bases, and 21 bases lay in between. CDR3 sequence (DNA): TGTGCCAGCAGCCATTACGCGACGGTCAGAGGAGAAAAACTGTTTTTT. This sequence encodes CASSHYATVRGEKLFF.

This sequence joins TRBV5-5 and TRBJ1-6; D ambiguous. V was cut by 4 bases and J by 0 bases, with 17 bases left in between. The CDR3 length is 18 residues. From germline, CDR1 is SGHKS and CDR2 YYEKEE (reference sequence). This CDR3 is CASSPKTVVSSYNSPLHF. For the CDR3, the DNA is TGTGCCAGCAGCCCCAAGACGGTGGTGAGCTCCTATAATTCACCCCTCCACTTT.

The chain combines TRBV4-3 with TRBJ1-6; possible D gene TRBD1, 6 bases. Trimming pared 0 bases from V and 10 bases from J, leaving 10 bases between. CDR1 LGHNA and CDR2 YSLEER come from the germline V gene. The CDR3 covers 14 residues. The CDR3 spells CASSQDQGHSPLHF. The CDR3, as DNA: TGCGCCAGCAGCCAAGATCAGGGACACTCACCCCTCCACTTT.

About this clonotype: This may arise from a read error, as a much more abundant clone is one base away. The CDR3 does not close with the conserved phenylalanine or tryptophan, likely indicating a read error. The V gene is TRBV11-2, the J gene TRBJ2-7; D tentatively fits TRBD1 or TRBD2 (7 bases each). The CDR3 has 14 amino acids. The germline gives CDR1 SGHAT, CDR2 FQNNGV. Between the trimmed V and J ends, which lost 5 bases and 6 bases, there was a span of 17 bases. DNA of the CDR3: TGTGCCAGCAGCGGATTCAGGGGGGGTCTCGAGCAGTACCTC. It encodes CASSGFRGGLEQYL.

This clonotype came up a few times. The chain recombines TRBV12-3 or TRBV12-4 with TRBJ2-1; TRBD2 is a possible D gene (5 bases). There are 17 residues in the CDR3. V was clipped by 4 bases and J by 0 bases, with 16 bases between them. The CDR3 sequence is CASSSQGLYSSYNEQFF. In nucleotides, the CDR3 is TGTGCCAGCAGTTCTCAAGGACTTTATAGCTCCTACAATGAGCAGTTCTTC.

The sample holds a few counts of this clonotype. The CDR3 sequence: CSVGPHDRVHGYTF. The CDR3 bases are TGCAGCGTTGGCCCCCACGACAGGGTTCATGGCTACACCTTC. The chain combines TRBV29-1 with TRBJ1-2; TRBD1 agrees at 7 bases. This CDR3 is built from 14 residues. The trim removed 4 bases at V and 6 bases at J, leaving 11 bases unmatched. Per the germline V gene, CDR1 is SQVTM and CDR2 is ANQGSEA.

Many counts were recorded for this clonotype. V gene TRBV20-1 combines with J gene TRBJ2-3; the match to TRBD2 covers 7 bases. Trimming took 2 bases from V and 6 from J; bases not matched to a gene: 5. Germline V gene lookup returns CDR1 DFQATT and CDR2 SNEGSKA (reference sequence). The CDR3 loop spans 13 amino acids. CDR3 sequence reads: CSARRDYVDTQYF. The CDR3 nucleotides read TGCAGTGCTAGACGGGACTACGTCGATACGCAGTATTTT.